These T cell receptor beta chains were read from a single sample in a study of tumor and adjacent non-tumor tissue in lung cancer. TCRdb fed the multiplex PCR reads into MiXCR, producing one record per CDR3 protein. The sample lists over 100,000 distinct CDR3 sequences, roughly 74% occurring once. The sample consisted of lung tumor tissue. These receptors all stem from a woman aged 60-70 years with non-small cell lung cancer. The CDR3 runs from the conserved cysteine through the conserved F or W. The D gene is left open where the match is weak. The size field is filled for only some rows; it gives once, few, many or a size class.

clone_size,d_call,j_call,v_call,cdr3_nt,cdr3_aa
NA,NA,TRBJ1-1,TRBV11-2,TGTGCCAGTAGCCCCCTGGGGGTTGGTGACACTGAAGCTTTCTTT,CASSPLGVGDTEAFF
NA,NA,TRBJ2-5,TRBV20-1,TGCAGTGCCTTAAAGATGGGATCTATGGAGACTCAGTACTTC,CSALKMGSMETQYF
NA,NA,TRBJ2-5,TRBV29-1,TGCAGAGTAAACTGGGGGCGCGGGACCTTGGAGACCCAGTACTTC,CRVNWGRGTLETQYF
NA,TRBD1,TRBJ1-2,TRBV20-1,TGCTGTGTTCGGACAGGGGGTTATGGCTACACCTTC,CCVRTGGYGYTF
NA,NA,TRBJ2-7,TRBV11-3,TGTGCCAGCACCTTAGAATGGGGATCCTACAAGCAGTACTTC,CASTLEWGSYKQYF
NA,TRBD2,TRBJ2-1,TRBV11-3,TGTGCTAGCAGTTTAGTGTTGACTAGCGGGAGCCACAATGAGCAGATCTTC,CASSLVLTSGSHNEQIF
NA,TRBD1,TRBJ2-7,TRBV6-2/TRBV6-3,TGTGCCAGCAGTCGGGATTGGGACAGGTCATACGAGCAGTATTTC,CASSRDWDRSYEQYF
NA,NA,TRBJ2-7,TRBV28,TGTGCCAGCAGTCCCTACCTCGAGCAGAACTTC,CASSPYLEQNF
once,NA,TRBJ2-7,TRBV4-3,TGCGCCAGCAGCCAAGATAACGGACACGGGGCCTACGAGCACTACTTC,CASSQDNGHGAYEHYF
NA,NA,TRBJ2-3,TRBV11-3,TGTCCCAGTAGCTTAACAGGAGACACAGATACGCAGTATTTT,CPSSLTGDTDTQYF
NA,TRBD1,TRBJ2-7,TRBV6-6,TGTGCCAGCAGTCGCCAGACAGGGAGATACTACAAGCAGTACTTC,CASSRQTGRYYKQYF
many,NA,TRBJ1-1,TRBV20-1,TGCAGTGCTAGCGCTGGGGGTGAAGCTTTCTTT,CSASAGGEAFF
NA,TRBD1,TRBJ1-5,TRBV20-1,TGCAGTGCTAGTTGGGGGACAGAAACATTCAATCAGTCCCAGGATTTT,CSASWGTETFNQSQDF
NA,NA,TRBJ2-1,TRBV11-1,TGTGCCAGCAGCTTAGACTTCTTAAACTATGAGCAGTTCTTC,CASSLDFLNYEQFF
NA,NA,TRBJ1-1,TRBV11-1,TGTACCAGCAGCTTAGTTGGGCAGCCGGGACGGATGATCACTGGAGCTTTCTTT,CTSSLVGQPGRMITGAFF
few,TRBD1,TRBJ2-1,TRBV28,TGTGCCAGCAGTATGACCGGGACAGGGGATGGGAATGAGCAGTTCTTC,CASSMTGTGDGNEQFF
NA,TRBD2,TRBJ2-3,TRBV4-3,TGCGCCAGCAGCCAAGAAGGGAGGGATAGGCAGTTTTTT,CASSQEGRDRQFF
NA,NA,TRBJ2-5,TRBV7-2,TGTGCCAGCAGCTTGGACCTGACACGAGCCCAGTACTTC,CASSLDLTRAQYF
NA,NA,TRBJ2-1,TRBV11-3,TGTGCCAGCGGCCGGGGCGGGTGTCAAGGCAATAAGCAGTTCTTC,CASGRGGCQGNKQFF
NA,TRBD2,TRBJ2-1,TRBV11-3,TGTGCCAGCACCTTAGAGTTGACTAGCGGGAGCCACAACGAACAATTCTTC,CASTLELTSGSHNEQFF
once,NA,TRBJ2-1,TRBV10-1,TGCGCCACCAGGGGAAGTTACAACGAGCAGTTCTTC,CATRGSYNEQFF
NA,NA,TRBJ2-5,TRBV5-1,TGCGCCAGCAGCTTGGGTGTCGGGGCTGGGGAGACCCAGTACTTC,CASSLGVGAGETQYF
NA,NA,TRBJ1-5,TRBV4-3,TGCGCCAGCAGCCAAGACTATCAGGGGTCCGCTAAACAGCCCCAGCATTTT,CASSQDYQGSAKQPQHF
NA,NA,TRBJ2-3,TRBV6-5,TGTACCAACAGTTATCAGGTAGCTTCTAGCACAGATACGCAGTATTTT,CTNSYQVASSTDTQYF
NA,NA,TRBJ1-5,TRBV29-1,TGTAGCGTCAGACAGAGCTCTAATCAGTCCCAGCATTTT,CSVRQSSNQSQHF
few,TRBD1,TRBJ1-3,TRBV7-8,TGTGCCAGCAGCTTAGCTGGGACAGGGGTAAACACCATATATTTT,CASSLAGTGVNTIYF
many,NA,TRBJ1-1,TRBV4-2,TGTGCCAGCAGCCAAGAACTTCAGGGTATGAACACTGAAGCTTTCTTT,CASSQELQGMNTEAFF
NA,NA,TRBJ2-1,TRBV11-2,TGTGCCAGCAACTTAGGGGGTGGGGTAGCGAGGCACAAGTCCAATGAGCAGTTCTTT,CASNLGGGVARHKSNEQFF
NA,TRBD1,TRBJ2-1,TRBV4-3,TGCGTCAGCAGCCAAAACAACAGGGGTAACTACAATGAGCAGTTCTTC,CVSSQNNRGNYNEQFF
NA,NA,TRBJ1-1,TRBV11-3,TGTGCCAGCAGATTAGGTTCGGGGAGAGGCACTGAAACTTTCTTT,CASRLGSGRGTETFF
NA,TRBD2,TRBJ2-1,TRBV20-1,TGCAGTGCTAGAGATTTAGCGGGACATCGTACATATGAGCAGTTCTTC,CSARDLAGHRTYEQFF
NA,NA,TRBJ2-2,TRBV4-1,TGCGCCAGCAGCCGCGTAAGTGCGGGGAAGATGGACGGGGAGCTGTTTTTT,CASSRVSAGKMDGELFF
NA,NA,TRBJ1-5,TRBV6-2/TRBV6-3,TGTGCCAGCAGCCTCTTGGGGAAGCCCCATCATTTT,CASSLLGKPHHF
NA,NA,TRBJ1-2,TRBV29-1,TGCAGCGCTGGGGGGCACGGGGTGAAAAGTGGCTACACCTTC,CSAGGHGVKSGYTF
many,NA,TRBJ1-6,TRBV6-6,TGTGCCAGCAGTTCCACAGGTGACACCCCGAAACCCCACTTT,CASSSTGDTPKPHF
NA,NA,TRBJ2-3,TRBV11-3,TGTGGCAGCAGCTTCTGGACAAATACGCAGTATTTT,CGSSFWTNTQYF
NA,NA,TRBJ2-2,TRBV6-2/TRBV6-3,TGTGCCAGCAGTTACACCCAACAGAGGGCCGACACCGGGGAGCAGTTCTTT,CASSYTQQRADTGEQFF
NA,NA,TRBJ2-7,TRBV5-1,TGCGCCAGCAGCTTGTACGGTTTCTACGAGCAATACTTC,CASSLYGFYEQYF
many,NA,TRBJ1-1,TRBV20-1,TGCAGTGCTAGAACAAGGACTGAAGCTTTCTTT,CSARTRTEAFF
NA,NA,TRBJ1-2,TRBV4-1,TGCGCCAGCGGCCCACGGTCAACAACTCCCTATGGCTACACCTTC,CASGPRSTTPYGYTF
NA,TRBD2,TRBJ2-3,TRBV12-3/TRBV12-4,TGTGCTAGTAGTTTAGCGGGGTCCATAGATACGCAGTATTTT,CASSLAGSIDTQYF
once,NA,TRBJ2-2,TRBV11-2,TGTGCCAGCCGATGGGGAGGCGCGGAGGTGTTTTTT,CASRWGGAEVFF
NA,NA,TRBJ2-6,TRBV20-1,TGCATTGCTCGAGACTCTGGGGCCAACGTCCTGACTTTC,CIARDSGANVLTF
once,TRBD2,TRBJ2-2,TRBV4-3,TGCGCCAGCAGCCTTGGTGTGAGGACTAGCGGGAGGGAGGCTCATTGCCCACCTGACTGGCAGCTGTTTTTT,CASSLGVRTSGREAHCPPDWQLFF
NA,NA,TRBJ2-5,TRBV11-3,TGTGCCAGCAGCTCTCGTTGGACTGGCGGGGTGGAAGCCCAGTACTTC,CASSSRWTGGVEAQYF
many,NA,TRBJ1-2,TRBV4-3,TGCGCCAGCAGCCAAGGGTGGGGAGTATCGGACAACTATGGCTACACCTTC,CASSQGWGVSDNYGYTF
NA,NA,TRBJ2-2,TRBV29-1,TGCAGCATTGTCTCTACGGGGACCGGGGAGCTGTTTTTT,CSIVSTGTGELFF
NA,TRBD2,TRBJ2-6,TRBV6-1,TGTGCCAACAGCCCCCAAACCGGGGGGGCCAACATCCTGACATTC,CANSPQTGGANILTF
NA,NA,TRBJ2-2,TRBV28,TGTGCCAGCAGTCGATGCCCACTAGACACCGGGGAGCTGTTTTTT,CASSRCPLDTGELFF
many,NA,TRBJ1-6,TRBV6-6,TGTGCCAGCAGTTACTATTCTACAGGGACCTATAATTCACCCCTCCACTTT,CASSYYSTGTYNSPLHF
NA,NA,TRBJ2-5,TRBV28,TGTGGCAGCAGTCCCTCCCACGGGTGGGAGACCCAGTACTTC,CGSSPSHGWETQYF
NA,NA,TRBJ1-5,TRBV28,TGTGCCAGCAGTTCGGGGGACGGAATCAATCAGGCCCAGCATTTT,CASSSGDGINQAQHF